This T cell receptor beta chain was retrieved from a study of T cell changes during pregnancy in multiple sclerosis. Germline V gene data show CDR1 as MDHEN and CDR2 as SYDVKM. The CDR3 extends over 15 amino acids. On this clone itself: One end of the junction does not line up with germline, which may come from a read error.

Using immunoSEQ multiplex PCR, the repertoire was profiled, and TCRdb retains in-frame clones only, with some absent. This table has 40,000 or so clones, 90% to 95% appearing once. The sequenced sample was CD8+ T cells from peripheral blood mononuclear cells, obtained in the third trimester of pregnancy. This receptor was taken from a female donor with multiple sclerosis, enrolled in a pregnancy study. The V call is TRBV28, the J call TRBJ1-1, with a weak D call TRBD1 (6 bases). The CDR3 reads CASSPSGETNPEAFF. The DNA of the CDR3 is TGTGCCAGCAGTCCGTCAGGGGAGACGAACCCTGAAGCTTTCTTT.